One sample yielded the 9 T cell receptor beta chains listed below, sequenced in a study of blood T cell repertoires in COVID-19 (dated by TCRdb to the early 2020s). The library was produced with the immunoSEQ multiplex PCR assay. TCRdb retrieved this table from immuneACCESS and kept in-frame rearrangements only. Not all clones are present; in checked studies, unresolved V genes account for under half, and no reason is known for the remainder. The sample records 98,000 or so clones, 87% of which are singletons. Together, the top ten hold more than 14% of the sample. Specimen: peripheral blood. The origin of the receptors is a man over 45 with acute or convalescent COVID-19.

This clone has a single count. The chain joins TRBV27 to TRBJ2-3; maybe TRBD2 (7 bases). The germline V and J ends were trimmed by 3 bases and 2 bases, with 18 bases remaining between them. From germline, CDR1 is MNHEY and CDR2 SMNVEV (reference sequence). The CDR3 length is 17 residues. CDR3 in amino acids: CASSLSRGRDYTDTQYF. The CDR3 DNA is TGTGCCAGCAGTTTGTCCCGGGGGCGGGACTACACAGATACGCAGTATTTT.

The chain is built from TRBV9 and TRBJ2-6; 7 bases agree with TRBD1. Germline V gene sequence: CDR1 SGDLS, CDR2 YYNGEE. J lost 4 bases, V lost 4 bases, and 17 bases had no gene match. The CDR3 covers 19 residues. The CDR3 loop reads CASSPTLGEGGHGANVLTF. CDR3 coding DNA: TGTGCCAGCAGCCCCACATTAGGGGAAGGGGGCCACGGGGCCAACGTCCTGACTTTC. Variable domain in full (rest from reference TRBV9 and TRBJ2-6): DSGVTQTPKHLITATGQRVTLRCSPRSGDLSVYWYQQSLDQGLQFLIQYYNGEERAKGNILERFSAQQFPDLHSELNLSSLELGDSALYFCASSPTLGEGGHGANVLTFGAGSRLTVL.

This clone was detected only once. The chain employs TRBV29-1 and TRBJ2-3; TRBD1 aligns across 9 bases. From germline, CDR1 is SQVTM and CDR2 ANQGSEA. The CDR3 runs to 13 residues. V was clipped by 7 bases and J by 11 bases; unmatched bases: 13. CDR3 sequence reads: CSARGQGEGGQYF. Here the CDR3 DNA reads TGCAGCGCCCGGGGACAGGGCGAAGGTGGGCAGTATTTT.

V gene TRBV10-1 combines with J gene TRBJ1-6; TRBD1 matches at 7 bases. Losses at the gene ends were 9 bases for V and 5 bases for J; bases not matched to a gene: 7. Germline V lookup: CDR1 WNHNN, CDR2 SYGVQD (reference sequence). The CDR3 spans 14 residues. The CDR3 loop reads CASSTGDNNSPLHF. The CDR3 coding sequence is TGCGCCAGTTCAACAGGGGATAATAATTCACCCCTCCACTTT.

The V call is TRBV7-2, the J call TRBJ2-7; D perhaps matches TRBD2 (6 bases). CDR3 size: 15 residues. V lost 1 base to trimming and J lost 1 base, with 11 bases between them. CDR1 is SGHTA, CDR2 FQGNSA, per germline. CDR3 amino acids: CASSLVGGKSYEQYF. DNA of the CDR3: TGTGCCAGCAGCTTAGTGGGCGGGAAATCCTACGAGCAGTACTTC.

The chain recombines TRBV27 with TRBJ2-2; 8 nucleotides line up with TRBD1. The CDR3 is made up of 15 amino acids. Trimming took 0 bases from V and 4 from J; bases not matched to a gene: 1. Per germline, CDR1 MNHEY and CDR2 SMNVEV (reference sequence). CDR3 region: CASSLSDRVTGELFF. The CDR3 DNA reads TGTGCCAGCAGTTTATCGGACAGGGTCACCGGGGAGCTGTTTTTT.

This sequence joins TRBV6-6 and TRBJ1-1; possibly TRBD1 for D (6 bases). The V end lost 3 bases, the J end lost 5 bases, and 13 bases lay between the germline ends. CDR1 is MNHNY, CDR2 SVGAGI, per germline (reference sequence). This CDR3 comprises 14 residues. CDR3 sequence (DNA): TGTGCCAGCAGTTATGGGGGCGTGGGGACTGAAGCTTTCTTT. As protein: CASSYGGVGTEAFF.

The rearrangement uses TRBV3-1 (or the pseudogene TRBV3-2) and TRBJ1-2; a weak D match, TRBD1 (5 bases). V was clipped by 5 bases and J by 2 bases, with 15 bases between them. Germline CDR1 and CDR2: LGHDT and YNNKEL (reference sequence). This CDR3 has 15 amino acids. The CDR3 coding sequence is TGTGCCAGCAGCAAAATCGCAAGGGGAAACTATGGCTACACCTTC. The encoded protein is CASSKIARGNYGYTF.

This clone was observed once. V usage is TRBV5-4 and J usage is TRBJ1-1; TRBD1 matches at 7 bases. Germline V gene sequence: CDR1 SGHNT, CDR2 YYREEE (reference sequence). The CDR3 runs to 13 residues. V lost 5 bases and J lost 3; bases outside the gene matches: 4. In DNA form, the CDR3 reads TGTGCCAGCAGTCTTGACAGGGACACTGAAGCTTTCTTT. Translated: CASSLDRDTEAFF.